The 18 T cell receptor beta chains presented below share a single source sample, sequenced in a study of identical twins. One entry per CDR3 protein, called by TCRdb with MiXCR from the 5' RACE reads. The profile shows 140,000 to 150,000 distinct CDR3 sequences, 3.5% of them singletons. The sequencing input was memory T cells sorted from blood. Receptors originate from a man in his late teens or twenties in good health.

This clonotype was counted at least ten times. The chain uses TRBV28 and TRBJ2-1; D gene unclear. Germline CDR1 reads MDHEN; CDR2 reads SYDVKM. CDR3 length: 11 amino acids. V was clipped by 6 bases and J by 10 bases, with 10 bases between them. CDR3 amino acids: CASSPDFEQFF. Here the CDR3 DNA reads TGTGCCAGCAGCCCTGATTTCGAGCAGTTCTTC.

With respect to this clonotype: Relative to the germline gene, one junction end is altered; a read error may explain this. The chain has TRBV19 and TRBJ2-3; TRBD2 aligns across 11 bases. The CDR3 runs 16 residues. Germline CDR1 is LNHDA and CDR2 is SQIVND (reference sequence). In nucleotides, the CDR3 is TGTGGCAGTAGTTCGGGACTAGCGGCTAGCACAGATACGCAGTATTTT. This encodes CGSSSGLAASTDTQYF.

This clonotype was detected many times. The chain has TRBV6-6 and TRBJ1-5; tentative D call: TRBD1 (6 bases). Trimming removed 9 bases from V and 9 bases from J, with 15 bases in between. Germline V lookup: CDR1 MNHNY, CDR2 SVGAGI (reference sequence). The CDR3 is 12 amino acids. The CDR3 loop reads CASREGERPQHF. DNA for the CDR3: TGTGCCAGTCGGGAGGGGGAGCGGCCCCAGCATTTT.

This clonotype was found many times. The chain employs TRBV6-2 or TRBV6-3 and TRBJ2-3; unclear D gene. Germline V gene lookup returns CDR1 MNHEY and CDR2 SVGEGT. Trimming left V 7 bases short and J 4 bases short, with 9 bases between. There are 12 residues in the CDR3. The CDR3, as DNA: TGTGCCAGCACCGACCGAGCAGATACGCAGTATTTT. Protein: CASTDRADTQYF.

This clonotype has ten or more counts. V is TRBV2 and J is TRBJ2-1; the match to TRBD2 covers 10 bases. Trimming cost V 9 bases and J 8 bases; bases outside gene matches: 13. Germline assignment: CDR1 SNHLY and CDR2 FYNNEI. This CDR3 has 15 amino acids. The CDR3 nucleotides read TGTGCCAGGGAAGCAAGCGGGAGGGCCTTCGATGAGCAGTTCTTC. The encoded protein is CAREASGRAFDEQFF.

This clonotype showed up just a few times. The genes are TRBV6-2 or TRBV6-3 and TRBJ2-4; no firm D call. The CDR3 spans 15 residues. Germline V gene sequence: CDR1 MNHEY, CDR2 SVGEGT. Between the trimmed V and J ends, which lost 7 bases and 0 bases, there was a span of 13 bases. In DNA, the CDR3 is TGTGCCAGCATAACGGATCCCCTAGCCAAAAACATTCAGTACTTC. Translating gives CASITDPLAKNIQYF.

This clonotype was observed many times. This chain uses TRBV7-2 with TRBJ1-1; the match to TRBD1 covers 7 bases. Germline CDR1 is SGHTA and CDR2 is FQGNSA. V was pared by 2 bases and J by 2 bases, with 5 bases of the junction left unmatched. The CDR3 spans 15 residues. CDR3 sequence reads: CASSLRGRFNTEAFF. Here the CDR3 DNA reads TGTGCCAGCAGCTTAAGGGGGCGCTTCAACACTGAAGCTTTCTTT.

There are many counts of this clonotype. CDR3 DNA: TGCAGTGGTCTGGAACCCGGGACAGGGATCTTTGGGGAGACCCAGTACTTC. It encodes CSGLEPGTGIFGETQYF. The chain carries TRBV20-1 and TRBJ2-5; 9 bases match TRBD1. The CDR3 contains 17 residues. V was pared by 7 bases and J by 5 bases, with 20 bases of the junction left unmatched. Per the germline V gene, CDR1 is DFQATT and CDR2 is SNEGSKA (reference sequence).

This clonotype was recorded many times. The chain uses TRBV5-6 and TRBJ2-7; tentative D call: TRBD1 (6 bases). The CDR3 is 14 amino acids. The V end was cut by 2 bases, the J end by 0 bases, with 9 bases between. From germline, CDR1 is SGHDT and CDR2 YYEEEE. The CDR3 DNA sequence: TGTGCCAGCAGCTTACAGGGTAGCTCCTACGAGCAGTACGTC. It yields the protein CASSLQGSSYEQYV.

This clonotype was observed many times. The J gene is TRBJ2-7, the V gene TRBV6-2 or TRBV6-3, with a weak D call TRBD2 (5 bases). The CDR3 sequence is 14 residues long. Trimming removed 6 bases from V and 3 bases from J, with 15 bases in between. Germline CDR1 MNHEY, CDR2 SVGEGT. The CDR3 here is CASSESGALYEQYF. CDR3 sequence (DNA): TGTGCCAGCAGCGAGAGCGGAGCGCTCTACGAGCAGTACTTC.

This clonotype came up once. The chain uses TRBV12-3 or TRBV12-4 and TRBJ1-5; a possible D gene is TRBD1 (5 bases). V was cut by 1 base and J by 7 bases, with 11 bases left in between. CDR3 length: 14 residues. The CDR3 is CASSLDRRRQPQHF. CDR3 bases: TGTGCCAGCAGTTTAGACAGGCGTCGGCAGCCCCAGCATTTT.

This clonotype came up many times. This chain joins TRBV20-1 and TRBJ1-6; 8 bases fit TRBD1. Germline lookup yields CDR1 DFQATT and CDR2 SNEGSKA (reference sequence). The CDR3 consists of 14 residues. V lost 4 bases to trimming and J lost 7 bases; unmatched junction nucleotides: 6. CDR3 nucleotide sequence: TGCAGTGCTACCTCGGACAGGGACAATTCACCCCTCCACTTT. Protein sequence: CSATSDRDNSPLHF.

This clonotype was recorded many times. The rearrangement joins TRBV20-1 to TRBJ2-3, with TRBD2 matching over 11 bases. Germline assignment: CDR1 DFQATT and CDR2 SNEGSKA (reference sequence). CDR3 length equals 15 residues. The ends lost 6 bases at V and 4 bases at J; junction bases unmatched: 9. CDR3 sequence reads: CSARTSGSFSDTQYF. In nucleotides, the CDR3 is TGCAGTGCCCGGACTAGCGGGTCATTCTCAGATACGCAGTATTTT.

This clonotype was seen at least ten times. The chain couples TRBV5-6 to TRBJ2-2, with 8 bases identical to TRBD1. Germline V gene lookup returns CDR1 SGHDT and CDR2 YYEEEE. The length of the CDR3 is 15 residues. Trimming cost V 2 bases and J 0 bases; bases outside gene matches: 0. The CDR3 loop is CASSLQGANTGELFF. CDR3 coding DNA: TGTGCCAGCAGCTTACAGGGGGCGAACACCGGGGAGCTGTTTTTT.

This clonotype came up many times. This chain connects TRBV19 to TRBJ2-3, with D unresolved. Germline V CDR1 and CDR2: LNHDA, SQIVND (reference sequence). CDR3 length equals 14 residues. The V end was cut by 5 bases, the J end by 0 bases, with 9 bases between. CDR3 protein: CASSLARSTDTQYF. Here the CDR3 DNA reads TGTGCCAGTAGTCTGGCAAGAAGCACAGATACGCAGTATTTT.

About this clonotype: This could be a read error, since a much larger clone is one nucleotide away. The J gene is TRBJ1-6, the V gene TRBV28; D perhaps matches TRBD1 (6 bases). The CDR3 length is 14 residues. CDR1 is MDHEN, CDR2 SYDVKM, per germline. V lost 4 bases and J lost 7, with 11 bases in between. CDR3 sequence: CASSYGGRNSPLHF. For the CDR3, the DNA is TGTGCCAGCAGTTACGGGGGGCGGAATTCACCCCTCCACTTT.

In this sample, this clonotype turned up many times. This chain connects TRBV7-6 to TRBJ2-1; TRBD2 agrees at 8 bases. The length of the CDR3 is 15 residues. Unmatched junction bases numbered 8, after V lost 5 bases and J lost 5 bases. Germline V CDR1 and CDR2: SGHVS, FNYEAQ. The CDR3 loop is CASSERERLHNEQFF. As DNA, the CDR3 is TGTGCCAGCAGCGAGCGGGAGAGACTTCACAATGAGCAGTTCTTC.

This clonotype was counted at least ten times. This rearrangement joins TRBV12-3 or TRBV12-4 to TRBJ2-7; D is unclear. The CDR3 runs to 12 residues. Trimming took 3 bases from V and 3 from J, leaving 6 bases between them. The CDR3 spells CASSFLGYEQYV. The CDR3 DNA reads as TGTGCCAGCAGTTTTCTGGGCTACGAGCAGTACGTC.